This T cell receptor beta chain was sequenced during a study of shared clonotypes between healthy human individuals. Whole-study context: Each donor had three CD4 naive, three CD4 memory, two CD8 naive and one CD8 memory plate.

Germline assignment: CDR1 MDHEN and CDR2 SYDVKM. There are 15 residues in the CDR3. The V gene lost 6 bases and the J gene lost 4 bases, with 19 bases spanning the gap. As defined, naive CD8 cells were CD45RO-negative and positively selected for CCR7, with terminally differentiated effector memory CD45RA+ cells excluded. The protocol was immunoSEQ multiplex PCR, while the TCRdb copy is restricted to in-frame clones and leaves out a portion. The sample shows about 2.1 million clones, 90% to 95% of them seen only once. This rearrangement joins TRBV28 to TRBJ2-7, with a tentative D call TRBD2 (5 bases). Sequencing input: naive CD8+ T cells from PBMCs. This receptor was identified in a young man in good health. Some clones in this sample may be carry-over from other donors' samples. The CDR3 region is CASRGVTRSSYEQYF. The CDR3 DNA sequence: TGTGCCAGCAGGGGAGTTACGCGGTCGTCATACGAGCAGTACTTC.